Shown below are 25 T cell receptor beta chains from a single sample sequenced in a study of T cell responses to AZD1222 COVID-19 vaccine. The data were produced by immunoSEQ multiplex PCR, yet TCRdb's version contains in-frame clones alone and is incomplete. Among about 100,000 clones listed, 86% were seen once. The material was peripheral blood, obtained on day 0 of AZD1222 vaccination. These receptors all stem from an adult in good health.

The J gene is TRBJ1-2, the V gene TRBV2; 8 bases fit TRBD1. The CDR3 covers 14 residues. J gave up 8 bases and V 7 bases, and 12 bases lay outside the gene matches. Germline lookup yields CDR1 SNHLY and CDR2 FYNNEI. CDR3 protein: CASITGGLVNGYTF. The CDR3 coding sequence is TGTGCCAGCATTACAGGGGGTCTCGTTAACGGCTACACCTTC.

This chain links TRBV28 with TRBJ2-6, with a possible D match to TRBD2 (6 bases). V lost 7 bases, J lost 3 bases, and 13 bases lay in between. Germline loops: CDR1 MDHEN, CDR2 SYDVKM. This CDR3 is built from 15 residues. CDR3 region: CASKSYGSGANVLTF. CDR3 sequence (DNA): TGTGCCAGCAAATCTTACGGGAGTGGGGCCAACGTCCTGACTTTC.

The rearrangement uses TRBV7-2 and TRBJ1-6; 7 bases are shared with TRBD1. CDR1 SGHTA and CDR2 FQGNSA come from the germline V gene. The V and J ends lost 4 bases and 7 bases, in that order; junction bases with no gene match: 10. The CDR3 covers 16 residues. The CDR3 region is CASSSRTGGGNSPLHF. The CDR3 DNA sequence: TGTGCCAGCAGCTCTAGGACAGGTGGGGGGAATTCACCCCTCCACTTT. Together with reference TRBV7-2 and TRBJ1-6, the CDR3 gives the full variable domain: GAGVSQSPSNKVTEKGKDVELRCDPISGHTALYWYRQSLGQGLEFLIYFQGNSAPDKSGLPSDRFSAERTGGSVSTLTIQRTQQEDSAVYLCASSSRTGGGNSPLHFGNGTRLTVT.

This clone occurred once. This rearrangement joins TRBV27 to TRBJ2-5, with 8 bases fitting TRBD1. The CDR3 covers 16 residues. The germline V gene has CDR1 MNHEY and CDR2 SMNVEV (reference sequence). Unmatched junction bases numbered 13, after V lost 6 bases and J lost 4 bases. CDR3 nucleotides: TGTGCCAGCAGACCCGGGACAGGTCACCCAGGAGAGACCCAGTACTTC. This gives the protein CASRPGTGHPGETQYF.

V and J are TRBV12-3 or TRBV12-4 and TRBJ2-1, with 7 bases fitting TRBD1. The CDR3 runs 13 residues. V trimming: 3 bases; J trimming: 9 bases; junction bases outside the gene matches: 5. The CDR3 coding sequence is TGTGCCAGCAGTTTTAGACAGGGTGCTGAGCAGTTCTTC. This gives the protein CASSFRQGAEQFF.

The sample holds one count of this clone. This chain connects TRBV29-1 to TRBJ2-1, with D unclear. V was clipped by 2 bases and J by 4 bases, with 15 bases between them. The CDR3 is 15 amino acids. Looked up from germline, CDR1 is SQVTM and CDR2 is ANQGSEA. This chain's CDR3 is CSVEFGFRSYNEQFF. In DNA form, the CDR3 reads TGCAGCGTTGAATTCGGCTTCCGATCGTACAATGAGCAGTTCTTC.

This clone is labeled as medium-sized. This chain joins TRBV7-8 and TRBJ1-6; no definite D call. Deletions cut 1 base from V and 10 bases from J, with 11 bases between. Looked up from germline, CDR1 is SGHVS and CDR2 is FQNEAQ. This CDR3 is 14 amino acids long. This CDR3 reads CASSLGRALSPLHF. CDR3 in DNA: TGTGCCAGCAGCTTAGGAAGGGCTCTCTCACCCCTCCACTTT. Filled out from reference TRBV7-8 and TRBJ1-6, the complete variable domain reads GAGVSQSPRYKVAKRGQDVALRCDPISGHVSLFWYQQALGQGPEFLTYFQNEAQLDKSGLPSDRFFAERPEGSVSTLKIQRTQQEDSAVYLCASSLGRALSPLHFGNGTRLTVT.

The rearrangement links TRBV2 to TRBJ1-5; D ambiguous. The CDR3 length is 15 residues. Per the germline V gene, CDR1 is SNHLY and CDR2 is FYNNEI. Trimming shortened V by 8 bases and J by 2 bases, and 16 bases separated the two germline ends. The CDR3 here is CASSRAPRGNQPQHF. In DNA form, the CDR3 reads TGTGCCAGCTCCCGGGCCCCTCGTGGCAATCAGCCCCAGCATTTT.

This chain links TRBV7-2 with TRBJ1-3; possibly TRBD1 for D (5 bases). The V end was cut by 2 bases, the J end by 9 bases, with 14 bases between. CDR3 length: 14 amino acids. CDR1 SGHTA and CDR2 FQGNSA come from the germline V gene. CDR3 DNA sequence: TGTGCCAGCAGCTTAAAGGGGAGACGAAGCACCATATATTTT. Amino acids: CASSLKGRRSTIYF.

The chain joins TRBV9 to TRBJ1-3; D call uncertain. Per germline, CDR1 SGDLS and CDR2 YYNGEE. V lost 7 bases and J lost 0, with 14 bases in between. The CDR3 loop spans 15 amino acids. The CDR3 region is CASPHDKSSGNTIYF. The CDR3 DNA sequence: TGTGCCAGCCCTCATGACAAGAGCTCTGGAAACACCATATATTTT.

This sequence joins TRBV7-2 and TRBJ1-5; D ambiguous. The CDR3 sequence is 15 residues long. V gave up 1 base and J gave up 2 bases, with 9 bases separating them. Germline V lookup: CDR1 SGHTA, CDR2 FQGNSA. CDR3 in amino acids: CASSLVSGGNQPQHF. The CDR3, as DNA: TGTGCCAGCAGCTTAGTCAGTGGGGGCAATCAGCCCCAGCATTTT.

The V and J genes are TRBV11-1 and TRBJ2-7, with 10 positions matching TRBD2. CDR3 length: 15 amino acids. Germline trimming cut 5 bases from V and 1 base from J; bases unmatched to any gene: 5. Germline loops: CDR1 SGHAT, CDR2 FQDESV (reference sequence). The CDR3 region has the DNA TGTGCCAGCAGCCCAGGGACTAGCGTATCCTACGAGCAGTACTTC. This codes for CASSPGTSVSYEQYF.

V usage is TRBV18 and J usage is TRBJ1-2; tentative D call: TRBD1 (5 bases). This CDR3 has 15 amino acids. The germline CDR1 and CDR2 sequences are KGHSH and LQKENI. V shed 3 bases and J shed 2 bases, with 13 bases lying between them. CDR3 loop: CASSPGTTRNYGYTF. The CDR3 DNA is TGTGCCAGCTCACCCGGGACTACACGCAACTATGGCTACACCTTC.

The chain employs TRBV10-3 and TRBJ1-3; TRBD1 is a possible D gene (6 bases). Trimming removed 6 bases from V and 4 bases from J, with 16 bases in between. The CDR3 has 15 amino acids. CDR1 and CDR2 from the germline V gene are ENHRY and SYGVKD. The CDR3 bases are TGTGCCATCAGCGGACAGCCACGAGGCGGAAACACCATATATTTT. Protein: CAISGQPRGGNTIYF.

The V call is TRBV10-3, the J call TRBJ1-1, with D possibly matching TRBD1 (6 bases). This CDR3 has 16 amino acids. The ends were cut back, 0 bases at V and 1 base at J, with 12 bases in the middle. Per the germline V gene, CDR1 is ENHRY and CDR2 is SYGVKD. CDR3 amino acids: CAISESGQTSNTEAFF. As DNA, the CDR3 is TGTGCCATCAGTGAGTCCGGACAGACATCGAACACTGAAGCTTTCTTT.

This clone was seen a single time. This chain joins TRBV30 and TRBJ1-2, with 9 bases aligning to TRBD1. Germline loops: CDR1 GTSNPN, CDR2 SVGIG (reference sequence). The V segment lost 3 bases and the J segment 6 bases; nucleotides outside the gene matches: 11. The CDR3 has 15 amino acids. The DNA of the CDR3 is TGTGCCTGGAGGGGGGACAGGGCTTTGTGGAATGGCTACACCTTC. As protein: CAWRGDRALWNGYTF.

This chain links TRBV6-5 with TRBJ1-4, with 9 bases that match TRBD1. CDR1 is MNHEY, CDR2 SVGAGI, per germline. This CDR3 is 14 amino acids long. J gave up 7 bases and V 6 bases, and 6 bases lay outside the gene matches. CDR3: CASRAQGAGEKLFF. The CDR3 bases are TGTGCCAGCAGGGCACAGGGGGCAGGTGAAAAACTGTTTTTT.

This chain joins TRBV11-3 and TRBJ1-1; D remains unclear. V dropped 2 bases and J dropped 10 bases, with 20 bases sitting between them. The V gene's germline CDR1 is SGHNT and CDR2 YENEEA. The CDR3 consists of 15 residues. CDR3 in amino acids: CASSLFGTTCFVAFF. CDR3 bases: TGTGCCAGCAGCTTATTCGGCACGACTTGCTTCGTAGCTTTCTTT.

This sequence joins TRBV6-6 and TRBJ2-1; D not resolved. The CDR3 loop spans 13 amino acids. V dropped 6 bases and J dropped 6 bases, with 12 bases sitting between them. Germline lookup yields CDR1 MNHNY and CDR2 SVGAGI (reference sequence). CDR3 in DNA: TGTGCCAGCAGCCACGGACGGACCAATGAGCAGTTCTTC. Its protein is CASSHGRTNEQFF.

This chain uses TRBV6-1 with TRBJ1-1; 7 positions match TRBD1. The CDR3 consists of 15 residues. CDR1 is MNHNS, CDR2 SASEGT, per germline. V gave up 7 bases and J gave up 4 bases; unmatched junction bases: 12. The CDR3 spells CASTTGTVSGTEAFF. CDR3 DNA: TGTGCCAGCACCACCGGGACAGTGTCGGGCACTGAAGCTTTCTTT.

The chain joins TRBV7-2 to TRBJ1-1; weak D call: TRBD1 (5 bases). Trimming left V 1 base short and J 6 bases short, with 12 bases between. CDR3 length: 14 amino acids. CDR1 and CDR2 from the germline V gene are SGHTA and FQGNSA. CDR3 nucleotide sequence: TGTGCCAGCAGCTTAGGGGGCCCTCACGCTGAAGCTTTCTTT. Translation gives CASSLGGPHAEAFF.

The chain couples TRBV4-3 to TRBJ2-7, with D possibly being TRBD2 (6 bases). V was pared by 0 bases and J by 6 bases, with 27 bases between. The CDR3 runs 19 residues. Germline CDR1 and CDR2: LGHNA and YSLEER. CDR3 residues: CASSQDAGSGRRGLGEQYF. In DNA, the CDR3 is TGCGCCAGCAGCCAAGATGCGGGTAGCGGAAGGCGGGGTTTGGGCGAGCAGTACTTC.

The gene calls are TRBV7-9 and TRBJ2-7; no reliable D call. Trimming took 1 base from V and 6 from J, leaving 13 bases between them. CDR3 length: 14 residues. From germline, CDR1 is SEHNR and CDR2 FQNEAQ (reference sequence). As DNA, the CDR3 is TGTGCCAGCAGCTTAGAAGGGATTCTAGTCGAGCAGTACTTC. Its translation is CASSLEGILVEQYF.

The chain links TRBV7-8 to TRBJ1-5, with D unclear. This CDR3 contains 14 residues. V lost 0 bases and J lost 7, with 10 bases in between. Looked up from germline, CDR1 is SGHVS and CDR2 is FQNEAQ. CDR3 residues: CASSLAGDRQPQHF. In DNA, the CDR3 is TGTGCCAGCAGCTTAGCAGGTGACCGGCAGCCCCAGCATTTT.

V usage is TRBV24-1 and J usage is TRBJ2-1; 8 nucleotides match TRBD2. The germline V gene has CDR1 KGHDR and CDR2 SFDVKD. V lost 1 base, J lost 5 bases, and 6 bases stayed unmatched. The CDR3 runs to 16 residues. CDR3 sequence (DNA): TGTGCCACCAGTGATTTAAAGCGGGGGAGTGACAATGAGCAGTTCTTC. Translated, it gives CATSDLKRGSDNEQFF.